This TCR beta chain was captured by sequencing in a study of identical twins. In this sample, this clonotype turned up many times. One entry per CDR3 protein results from TCRdb running MiXCR on the 5' RACE reads. The sample shows 700,000 to 950,000 distinct CDR3 sequences, 9% to 15% of them seen only once. These data were also reused for a study on yellow fever vaccine responses in identical twins.

This TCR was recovered from a woman under 30 in good health. The source material was PBMCs.

The CDR3 nucleotides are TGTGCCAGCAGTAGAAAACTAGCGGGACTGGGCAATGAGCAGTTCTTC. Translating gives CASSRKLAGLGNEQFF. The chain links TRBV28 to TRBJ2-1; 10 bases fit TRBD2. The ends lost 5 bases at V and 6 bases at J; junction bases unmatched: 10. The CDR3 is made up of 16 amino acids. Germline V gene lookup returns CDR1 MDHEN and CDR2 SYDVKM.